This T cell receptor beta chain was retrieved from a study of cytomegalovirus exposure and HLA in healthy donors. Study results and limitations: Researchers counted roughly 150 TCR beta chains as cytomegalovirus-associated. Follow-up analysis later connected one missense variant in DCLRE1C with trimming of TCR beta V- and J-genes. The likely origin of a cluster of highly shared sequence variants was a sequencing artifact.

Researchers ran the PCR with 60 Vbeta and 13 Jbeta primers. Here immunoSEQ multiplex PCR was the method, and the copy in TCRdb shows in-frame clones only, minus some. The table records about 130,000 clones, roughly 79% of them present only once. On this clone itself: As yet, its antigen is unknown.

Trimming removed 1 base from V and 6 bases from J; junction bases left unmatched: 10. Germline V CDR1 and CDR2: LGHNA, YSLEER. CDR3 length: 17 residues. This sequence originates from a man in his late teens or twenties in good health and CMV-seronegative. The V call is TRBV4-3, the J call TRBJ2-3; 10 nucleotides agree with TRBD1. The sequencing input was PBMCs. CDR3 DNA: TGCGCCAGCAGCCAAGTCGGGACAGGGGAAGTCCTCGATACGCAGTATTTT. Its protein is CASSQVGTGEVLDTQYF.